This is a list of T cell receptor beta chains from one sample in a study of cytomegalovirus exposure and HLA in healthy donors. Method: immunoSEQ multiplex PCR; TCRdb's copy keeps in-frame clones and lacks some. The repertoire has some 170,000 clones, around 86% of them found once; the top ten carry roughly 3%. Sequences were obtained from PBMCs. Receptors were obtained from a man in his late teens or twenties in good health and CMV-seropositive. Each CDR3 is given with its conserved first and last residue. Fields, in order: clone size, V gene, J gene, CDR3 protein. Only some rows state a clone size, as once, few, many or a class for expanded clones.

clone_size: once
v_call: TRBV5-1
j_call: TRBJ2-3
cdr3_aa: CASSLGVPEVDTQYF

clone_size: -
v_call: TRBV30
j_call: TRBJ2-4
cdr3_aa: CAWSLAGGNIQYF

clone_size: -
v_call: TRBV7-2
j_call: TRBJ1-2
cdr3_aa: CASSFGQGAGYTF

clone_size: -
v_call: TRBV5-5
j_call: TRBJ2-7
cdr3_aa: CASSLMTGAEQYF

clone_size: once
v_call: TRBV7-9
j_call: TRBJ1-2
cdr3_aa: CAARGPNYGYTF

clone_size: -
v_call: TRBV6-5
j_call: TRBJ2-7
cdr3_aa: CASSWGVLGPYEQYF

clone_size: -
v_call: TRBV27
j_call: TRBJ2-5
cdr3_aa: CASSFLGGSVQETQYF

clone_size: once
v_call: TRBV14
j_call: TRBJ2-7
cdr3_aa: CASSYRTGYPYEQYF

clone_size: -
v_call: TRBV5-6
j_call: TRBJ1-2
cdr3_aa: CASSESDVPYYGYTF

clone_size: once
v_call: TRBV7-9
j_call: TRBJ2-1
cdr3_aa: CASWDRVINEQFF

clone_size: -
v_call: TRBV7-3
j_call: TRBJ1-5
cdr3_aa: CASSQYEGQPQHF

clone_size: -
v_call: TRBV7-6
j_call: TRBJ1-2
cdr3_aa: CASSLGEGNYGYTF

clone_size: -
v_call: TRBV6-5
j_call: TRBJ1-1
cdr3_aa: CASRLQGNTEAFF

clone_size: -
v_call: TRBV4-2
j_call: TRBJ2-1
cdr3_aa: CASSQDWRAYNEQFF

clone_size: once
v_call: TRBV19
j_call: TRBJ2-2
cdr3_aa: CASSLLAGGPSGELFF

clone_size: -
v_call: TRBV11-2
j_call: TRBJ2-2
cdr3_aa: CASSPRLAGGTNTGELFF

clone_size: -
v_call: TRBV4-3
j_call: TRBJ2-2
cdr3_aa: CASSSYTGELFF

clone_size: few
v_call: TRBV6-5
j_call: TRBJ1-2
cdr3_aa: CASSYSIGSYGYTF

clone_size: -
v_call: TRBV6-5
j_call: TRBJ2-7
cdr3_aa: CASSYREQSPYEQYF

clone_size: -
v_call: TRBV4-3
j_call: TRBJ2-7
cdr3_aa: CASSQDPRTESSYEQYF

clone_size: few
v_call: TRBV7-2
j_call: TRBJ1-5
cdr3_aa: CASTPTAGQPQHF

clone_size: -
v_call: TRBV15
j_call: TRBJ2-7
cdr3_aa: CATSRGGRVYEQYF

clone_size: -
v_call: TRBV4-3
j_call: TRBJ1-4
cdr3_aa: CASSLVQGGEKLFF

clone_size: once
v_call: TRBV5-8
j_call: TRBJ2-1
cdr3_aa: CASSRERIYNEQFF

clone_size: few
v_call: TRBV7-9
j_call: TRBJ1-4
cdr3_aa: CASSRQGSNEKLFF

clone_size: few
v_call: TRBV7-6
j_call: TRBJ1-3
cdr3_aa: CASSPHGTGGRNTIYF

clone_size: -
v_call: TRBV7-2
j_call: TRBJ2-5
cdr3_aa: CASSPGGLQETQYF

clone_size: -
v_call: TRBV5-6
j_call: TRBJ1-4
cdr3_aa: CASSLATNEKLFF

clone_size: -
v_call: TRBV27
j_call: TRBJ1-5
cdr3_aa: CASSTAGGSRINQPQHF

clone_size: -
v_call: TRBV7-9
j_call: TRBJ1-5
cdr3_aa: CASSLGEGRQPQHF

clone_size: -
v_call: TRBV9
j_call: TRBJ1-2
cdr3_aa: CASSVAPMTGNYGYTF

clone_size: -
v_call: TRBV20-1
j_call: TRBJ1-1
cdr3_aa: CSLTLNTEAFF

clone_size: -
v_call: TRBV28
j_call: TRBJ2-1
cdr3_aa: CASTYSGQVIIGQFF

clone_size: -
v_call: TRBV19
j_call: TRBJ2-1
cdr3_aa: CASSAGTSAYNEQFF

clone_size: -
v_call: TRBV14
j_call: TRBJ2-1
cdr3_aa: CASSLLIAGGEQFF

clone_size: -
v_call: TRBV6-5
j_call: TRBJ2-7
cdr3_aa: CASSPGTGSSYEQYF

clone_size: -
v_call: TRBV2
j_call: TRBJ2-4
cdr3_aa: CASSWDRTTKNIQYF

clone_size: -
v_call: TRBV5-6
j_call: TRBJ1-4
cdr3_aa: CASSRIGDWEKLFF

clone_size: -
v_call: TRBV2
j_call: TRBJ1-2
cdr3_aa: CASRARGTGDYGYTF

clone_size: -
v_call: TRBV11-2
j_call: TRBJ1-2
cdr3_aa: CASSLGPYGYTF

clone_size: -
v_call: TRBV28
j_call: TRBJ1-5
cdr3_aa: CASSLRDSVSNQPQHF

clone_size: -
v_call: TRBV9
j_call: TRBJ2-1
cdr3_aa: CASSARSGGALNEQFF

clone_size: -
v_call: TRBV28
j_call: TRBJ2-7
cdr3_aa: CASSQVGRSYEQYF

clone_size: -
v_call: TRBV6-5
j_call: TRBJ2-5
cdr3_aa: CASKISGNGVETQYF

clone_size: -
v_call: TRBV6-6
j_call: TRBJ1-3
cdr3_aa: CASSQGLGGNTIYF

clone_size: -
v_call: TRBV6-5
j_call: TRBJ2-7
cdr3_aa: CASSYASFYEQYF

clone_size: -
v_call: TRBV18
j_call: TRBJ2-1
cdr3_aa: CASSPSGLAGGPAAYNEQFF

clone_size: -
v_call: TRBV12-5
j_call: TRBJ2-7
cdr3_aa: CASAPGGGLNEQYF

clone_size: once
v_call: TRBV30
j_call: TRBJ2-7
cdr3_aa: CAWNLGIPYEQYF

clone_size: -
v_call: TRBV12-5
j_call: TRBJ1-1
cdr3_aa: CASGSGTPLEAFF

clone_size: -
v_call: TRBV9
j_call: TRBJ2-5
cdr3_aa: CASSARLAGGVETQYF

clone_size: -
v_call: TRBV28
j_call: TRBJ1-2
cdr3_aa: CASSYRNYGYTF

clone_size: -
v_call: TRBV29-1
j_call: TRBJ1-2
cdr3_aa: CSVAGGAYGYTF

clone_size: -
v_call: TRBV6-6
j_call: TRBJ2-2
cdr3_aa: CASSIRTGRTGELFF

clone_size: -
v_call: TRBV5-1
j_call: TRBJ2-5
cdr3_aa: CASSLGGVEETQYF